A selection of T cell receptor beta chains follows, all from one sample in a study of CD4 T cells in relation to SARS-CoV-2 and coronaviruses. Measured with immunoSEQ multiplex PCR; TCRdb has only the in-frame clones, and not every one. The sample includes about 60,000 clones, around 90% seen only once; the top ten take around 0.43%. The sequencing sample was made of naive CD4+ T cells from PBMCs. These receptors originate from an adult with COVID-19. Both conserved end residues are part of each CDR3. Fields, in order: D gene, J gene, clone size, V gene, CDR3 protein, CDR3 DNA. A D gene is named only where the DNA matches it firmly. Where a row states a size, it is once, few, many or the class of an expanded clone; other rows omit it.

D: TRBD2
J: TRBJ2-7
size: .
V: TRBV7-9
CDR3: CASSWGVSAGVHEQYF
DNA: TGTGCCAGCAGCTGGGGAGTTTCAGCGGGAGTTCACGAGCAGTACTTC

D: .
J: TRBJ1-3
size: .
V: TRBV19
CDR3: CASSIGGAGNTIYF
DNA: TGTGCCAGTAGTATCGGAGGCGCTGGAAACACCATATATTTT

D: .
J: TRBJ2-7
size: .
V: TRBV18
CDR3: CASSLLGAPGSSYEQYF
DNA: TGTGCCAGCTCACTACTCGGGGCTCCAGGTAGCTCCTACGAGCAGTACTTC

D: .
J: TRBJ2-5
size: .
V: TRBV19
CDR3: CASSMDPRDQETQYF
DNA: TGTGCCAGTAGTATGGATCCCCGGGATCAAGAGACCCAGTACTTC

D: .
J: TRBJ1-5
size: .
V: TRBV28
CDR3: CASSFRSALVRPQHF
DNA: TGTGCCAGCAGTTTCCGCAGCGCCTTAGTGCGACCCCAGCATTTT

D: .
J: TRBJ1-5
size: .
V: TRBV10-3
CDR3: CAIGDVRSNQPQHF
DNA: TGTGCCATAGGGGACGTGAGGAGCAATCAGCCCCAGCATTTT

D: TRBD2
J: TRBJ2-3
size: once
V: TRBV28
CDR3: CASSPRLAGPTDTQYF
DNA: TGTGCCAGCAGTCCCAGACTAGCGGGACCCACAGATACGCAGTATTTT

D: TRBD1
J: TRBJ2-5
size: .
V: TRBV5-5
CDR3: CASSLGQPQETQYF
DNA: TGTGCCAGCAGCCTGGGACAGCCTCAAGAGACCCAGTACTTC

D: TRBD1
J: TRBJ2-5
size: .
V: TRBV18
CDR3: CASSRGTGPYQETQYF
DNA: TGTGCCAGCTCTCGGGGGACAGGCCCATACCAAGAGACCCAGTACTTC

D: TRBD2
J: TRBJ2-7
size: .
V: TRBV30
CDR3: CAWTPGLAGETYEQYF
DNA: TGTGCCTGGACCCCCGGACTAGCGGGAGAAACCTACGAGCAGTACTTC

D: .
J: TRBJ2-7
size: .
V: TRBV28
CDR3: CASVPNGHEQYF
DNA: TGTGCCAGCGTCCCCAATGGCCACGAGCAGTACTTC

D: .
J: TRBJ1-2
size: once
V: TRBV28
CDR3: CASSEATYGYTF
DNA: TGTGCCAGCAGCGAGGCTACCTATGGCTACACCTTC

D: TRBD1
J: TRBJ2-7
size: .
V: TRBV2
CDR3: CASSSPGQGSYEQYF
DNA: TGTGCCAGCAGTTCCCCGGGACAGGGTTCCTACGAGCAGTACTTC

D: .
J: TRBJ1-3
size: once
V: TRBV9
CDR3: CASSVATYSGNTIYF
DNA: TGTGCCAGCAGCGTAGCCACCTACTCTGGAAACACCATATATTTT

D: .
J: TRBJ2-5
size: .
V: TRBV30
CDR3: CAWSVGETQYF
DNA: TGTGCCTGGAGTGTGGGCGAGACCCAGTACTTC

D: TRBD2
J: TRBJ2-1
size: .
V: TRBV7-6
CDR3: CASSLWGRREGREQFF
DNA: TGTGCCAGCAGCTTATGGGGTCGACGGGAGGGCCGTGAGCAGTTCTTC

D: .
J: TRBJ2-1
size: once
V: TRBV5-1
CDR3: CASSWASSKSEQFF
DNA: TGCGCCAGCAGCTGGGCTAGCTCTAAGAGTGAGCAGTTCTTC

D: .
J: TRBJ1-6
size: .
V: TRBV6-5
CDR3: CASSPRDVDSPLHF
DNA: TGTGCCAGCAGTCCCAGGGATGTGGATTCACCCCTCCACTTT

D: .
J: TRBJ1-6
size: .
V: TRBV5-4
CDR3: CASSDSRGGQNSPLHF
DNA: TGTGCCAGCAGCGACTCCCGGGGCGGCCAAAATTCACCCCTCCACTTT

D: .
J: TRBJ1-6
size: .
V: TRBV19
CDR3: CASSIGQLNSPLHF
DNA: TGTGCCAGTAGTATCGGACAACTTAATTCACCCCTCCACTTT

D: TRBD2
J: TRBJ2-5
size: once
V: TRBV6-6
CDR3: CASSNPGTSGETQYF
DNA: TGTGCCAGCAGTAATCCCGGGACTAGTGGGGAGACCCAGTACTTC

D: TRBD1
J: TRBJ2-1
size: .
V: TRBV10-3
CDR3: CATREGTVNEQFF
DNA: TGTGCCACGCGTGAAGGGACAGTCAATGAGCAGTTCTTC

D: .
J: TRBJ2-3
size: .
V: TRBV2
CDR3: CASSEEGQDTQYF
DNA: TGTGCCAGCAGTGAAGAAGGGCAAGATACGCAGTATTTT

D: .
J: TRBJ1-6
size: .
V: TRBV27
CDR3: CASSISGPSVKNSPLHF
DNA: TGTGCCAGCAGTATATCCGGGCCCTCTGTTAAAAATTCACCCCTCCACTTT

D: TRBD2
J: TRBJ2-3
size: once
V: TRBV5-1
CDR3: CASSFVAGAITDTQYF
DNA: TGCGCCAGCAGCTTCGTAGCGGGAGCGATCACAGATACGCAGTATTTT

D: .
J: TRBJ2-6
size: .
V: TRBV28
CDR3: CASTPLVGANVLTF
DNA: TGTGCCAGCACTCCTCTGGTTGGGGCCAACGTCCTGACTTTC

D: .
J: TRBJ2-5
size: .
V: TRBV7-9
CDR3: CASSLRRGARETQYF
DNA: TGTGCCAGCAGCTTACGGAGGGGGGCGCGAGAGACCCAGTACTTC

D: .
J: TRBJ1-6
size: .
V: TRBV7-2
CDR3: CASSLVGSPLHF
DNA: TGTGCCAGCAGCTTAGTGGGATCACCCCTCCACTTT

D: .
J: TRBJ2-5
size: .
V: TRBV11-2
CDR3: CASSLSAGLETQYF
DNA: TGTGCCAGCAGCTTATCTGCGGGGCTGGAGACCCAGTACTTC

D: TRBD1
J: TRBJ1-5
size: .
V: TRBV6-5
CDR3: CASSPQGASNQPQHF
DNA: TGTGCCAGCAGCCCACAGGGGGCGAGCAATCAGCCCCAGCATTTT

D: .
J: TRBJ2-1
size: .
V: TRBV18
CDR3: CASSPPSLHEQFF
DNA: TGTGCCAGCTCCCCCCCCAGCCTACATGAGCAGTTCTTC

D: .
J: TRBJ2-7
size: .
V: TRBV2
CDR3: CASSGFVSVPEQYF
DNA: TGTGCCAGCAGTGGATTCGTGTCAGTTCCTGAGCAGTACTTC

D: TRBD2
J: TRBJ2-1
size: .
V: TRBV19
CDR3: CASGQSSGGSYNEQFF
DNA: TGTGCCAGTGGTCAGAGCTCGGGAGGCTCCTACAATGAGCAGTTCTTC

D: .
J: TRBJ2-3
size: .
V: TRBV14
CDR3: CASSQARQGRSPDTQYF
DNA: TGTGCCAGCAGCCAAGCTCGGCAGGGGCGGTCTCCAGATACGCAGTATTTT

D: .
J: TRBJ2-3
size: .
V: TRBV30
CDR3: CAWSISRSPRITDTQYF
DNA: TGTGCCTGGAGTATCTCTAGAAGTCCCAGGATCACAGATACGCAGTATTTT

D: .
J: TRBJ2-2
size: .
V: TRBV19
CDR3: CASSKGLNTGELFF
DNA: TGTGCCAGTAGTAAGGGACTCAACACCGGGGAGCTGTTTTTT

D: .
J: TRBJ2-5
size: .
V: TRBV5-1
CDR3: CASSRTHLQETQYF
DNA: TGCGCCAGCAGCCGTACCCATCTCCAAGAGACCCAGTACTTC

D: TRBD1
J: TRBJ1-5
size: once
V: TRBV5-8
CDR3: CASSFPGTALNQPQHF
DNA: TGTGCCAGCAGCTTCCCCGGGACAGCGCTGAATCAGCCCCAGCATTTT